The clone carrying this TCR beta chain was recorded a few times. This entry is derived from a study of blood T cells in healthy people across ages. For the second PCR, which ran for 7 to 11 cycles, a sample-barcoded 5' primer and a J-beta primer mix were used. A single record per CDR3 protein comes from TCRdb applying MiXCR to the 5' RACE reads. The profile shows about 800,000 distinct CDR3 sequences, approximately 25% of them singletons. CDR3 length: 14 amino acids. V gave up 0 bases and J gave up 4 bases, with 10 bases separating them. Germline lookup yields CDR1 SGDLS and CDR2 YYNGEE. The same data also went into a second study, on T cells of mothers and their children.

This sequence joins TRBV9 and TRBJ1-2, with unresolved D. The receptor's source is a boy aged 5-17 years in good health. The sequenced sample consisted of blood. The CDR3 nucleotides are TGTGCCAGCAGCGTAGGAGTGGGAGCCTATGGCTACACCTTC. Protein: CASSVGVGAYGYTF.